The 9 T cell receptor beta chains below come from one sample, sequenced in a study of T-cell reconstitution after alpha-beta-depleted transplantation in children. Unique molecular identifiers tagged the TCRbeta library. A single record per CDR3 protein comes from TCRdb applying MiXCR to the PCR reads. The sample records roughly 490,000 distinct CDR3 sequences, roughly 11% being singletons. The input for sequencing was PBMCs, mostly from graft donor cells, taken 180 days after TCRalphabeta/CD19-depleted stem cell transplant. Receptor source: a female patient under 10 years old who had a stem cell transplant for aplastic anemia, so the T cells may come from the graft donor.

This clonotype was counted many times. This chain uses TRBV21-1 with TRBJ1-5; no check of the table's D call, TRBD1, against the DNA was made. TRBV21-1 is shown as a pseudogene. The CDR3 covers 20 residues. The CDR3 spells CASSGPEKTGEYYSNQPQHF. CDR3 sequence (DNA): TGTGCCAGCAGCGGTCCCGAAAAAACAGGGGAGTATTATAGCAATCAGCCCCAGCATTTT.

This clonotype has ten or more counts. The chain's CDR3 is CASGLVTGGNEQFF. The CDR3 DNA reads TGTGCTAGTGGTTTGGTAACGGGCGGCAATGAGCAGTTCTTC. The J gene is TRBJ2-1, the V gene TRBV12-5; D is uncertain. There are 14 residues in the CDR3. CDR1 and CDR2 from the germline V gene are LGHNT and FRNRAP. V dropped 0 bases and J dropped 6 bases, with 9 bases sitting between them.

This clonotype has just a few counts. The gene calls are TRBV5-1 and TRBJ1-1, with 7 bases identical to TRBD1. Germline V gives CDR1 SGHRS, CDR2 YFSETQ. Germline trimming cut 4 bases from V and 1 base from J; bases unmatched to any gene: 7. CDR3 length equals 15 residues. This CDR3 reads CASSLPAGGNTEAFF. CDR3 sequence (DNA): TGCGCCAGCAGCCTCCCGGCAGGGGGGAACACTGAAGCTTTCTTT.

V is TRBV7-9 and J is TRBJ2-3; possibly TRBD1 for D (5 bases). With 2 bases removed from V and 1 base from J, the gap between germline ends came to 13 bases. The germline gives CDR1 SEHNR, CDR2 FQNEAQ (reference sequence). The CDR3 is made up of 16 amino acids. The DNA of the CDR3 is TGTGCCAGCAGCTTATTAGGGGCTCGTGGCACAGATACGCAGTATTTT. Translating it yields CASSLLGARGTDTQYF.

The table lists this clonotype with a few counts. CDR3 DNA: TGTGCCAGCAGCCTGTACCCGGAGGGTGAGCAGTTCTTC. It translates to CASSLYPEGEQFF. The chain has TRBV7-2 and TRBJ2-1, with a tentative D call TRBD2 (6 bases). Between the trimmed V and J ends, which lost 5 bases and 9 bases, there was a span of 14 bases. Germline assignment: CDR1 SGHTA and CDR2 FQGNSA. CDR3 length: 13 amino acids.

This chain joins TRBV27 and TRBJ2-7; 11 bases are shared with TRBD1. V was clipped by 5 bases and J by 1 base; unmatched bases: 10. CDR1 MNHEY and CDR2 SMNVEV come from the germline V gene (reference sequence). The CDR3 consists of 17 residues. DNA for the CDR3: TGTGCCAGCAGTCTCACACGGACAGGGGGCAAATCCTACGAGCAGTACTTC. The encoded protein is CASSLTRTGGKSYEQYF.

The chain recombines TRBV4-2 with TRBJ2-1; 9 bases match TRBD1. The CDR3 covers 15 residues. The V gene end was trimmed by 1 base and the J gene end by 8 bases; junction bases not matched to a gene: 6. Looked up from germline, CDR1 is LGHNA and CDR2 is YNFKEQ. The CDR3 region is CASSQVGTGSYEQFF. The CDR3 region has the DNA TGTGCCAGCAGCCAAGTGGGGACAGGGAGCTATGAGCAGTTCTTC.

There are a few counts of this clonotype. This chain links TRBV6-1 with TRBJ2-4, with D possibly TRBD2 on 7 matching bases. In germline, CDR1 is MNHNS, CDR2 SASEGT. Deletions cut 5 bases from V and 3 bases from J, with 20 bases between. The CDR3 consists of 17 residues. The CDR3 region is CASSSPEGGQDKNIQYF. In DNA, the CDR3 is TGTGCCAGCAGTAGTCCTGAGGGGGGGCAAGACAAAAACATTCAGTACTTC.

V gene TRBV21-1 combines with J gene TRBJ1-5; the table's TRBD1 call for D was not verified on the DNA. TRBV21-1 is classified as a pseudogene. The CDR3 spans 16 residues. CDR3 nucleotide sequence: TGTGCCAGCAGCAAAGGGGGGACAGGGCCCAATCAGCCCCAGCATTTT. It encodes CASSKGGTGPNQPQHF.